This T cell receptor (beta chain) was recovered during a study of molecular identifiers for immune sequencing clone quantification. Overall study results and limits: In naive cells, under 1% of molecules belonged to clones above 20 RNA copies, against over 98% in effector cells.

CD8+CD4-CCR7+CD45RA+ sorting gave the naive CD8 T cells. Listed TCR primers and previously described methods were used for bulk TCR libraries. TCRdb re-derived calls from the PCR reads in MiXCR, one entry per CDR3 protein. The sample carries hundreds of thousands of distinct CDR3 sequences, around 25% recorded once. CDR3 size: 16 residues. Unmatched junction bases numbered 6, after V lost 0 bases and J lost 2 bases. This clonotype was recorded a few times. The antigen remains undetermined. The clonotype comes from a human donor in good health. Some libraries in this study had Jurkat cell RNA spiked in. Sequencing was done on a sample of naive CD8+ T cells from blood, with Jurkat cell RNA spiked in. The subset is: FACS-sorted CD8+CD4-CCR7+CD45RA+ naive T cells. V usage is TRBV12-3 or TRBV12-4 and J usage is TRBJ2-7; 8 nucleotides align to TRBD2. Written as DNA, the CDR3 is TGTGCCAGCAGTTTAGCGTATACTAGCGGCCCCTACGAGCAGTACTTC. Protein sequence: CASSLAYTSGPYEQYF.